The 24 T cell receptor beta chains below were found in one sample sequenced in a study of naive and memory T cell subsets. An equimolar mix of two oligonucleotides served as the beta constant-region primer for TRBC1 and TRBC2. MiXCR was run by TCRdb on the UMI-ligation and nested PCR reads, yielding one entry per CDR3 protein. The data show roughly 140,000 distinct CDR3 sequences, more than 15% seen once. The material sequenced was naive CD4+ T cells from blood. These receptor sequences come from a human donor in good health.

In this sample, this clonotype turned up a few times. The CDR3 spells CASSKEVHSLYEQYF. The CDR3 nucleotides are TGTGCCAGCAGCAAAGAGGTTCACAGTCTTTACGAGCAGTACTTC. V is TRBV21-1 and J is TRBJ2-7. TRBV21-1 is a known pseudogene. This CDR3 contains 15 residues.

This clonotype was observed a few times. The V gene is TRBV20-1, the J gene TRBJ2-5; D is perhaps TRBD1 (5 bases). This CDR3 contains 15 residues. The V gene lost 0 bases and the J gene lost 4 bases, with 15 bases spanning the gap. Germline V gives CDR1 DFQATT, CDR2 SNEGSKA (reference sequence). Here the CDR3 DNA reads TGCAGTGCTAGAGATCCTAGGGGTATAGGAGAGACCCAGTACTTC. Protein product: CSARDPRGIGETQYF.

A few counts support this clonotype. The genes are TRBV15 and TRBJ2-7; 9 bases match TRBD1. With V trimmed by 6 bases and J by 2 bases, 5 bases remained unmatched. CDR3 length equals 14 residues. The V gene's germline CDR1 is LNHNV and CDR2 YYDKDF (reference sequence). As DNA, the CDR3 is TGTGCCACCAGGGTCGACAGGGGGACCTACGAGCAGTACTTC. It translates to CATRVDRGTYEQYF.

In this sample, this clonotype turned up a few times. The chain joins TRBV10-2 to TRBJ2-7; D is perhaps TRBD1 (6 bases). V was cut by 5 bases and J by 6 bases, with 11 bases left in between. Germline assignment: CDR1 WSHSY and CDR2 SAAADI. This CDR3 region has 12 residues. CDR3 coding DNA: TGCGCCAGCAGTAACAGGGTTATCGAGCAGTACTTC. Residues: CASSNRVIEQYF.

The gene calls are TRBV18 and TRBJ2-1; unclear D gene. The germline V and J ends were trimmed by 1 base and 1 base, with 5 bases remaining between them. The germline gives CDR1 KGHSH, CDR2 LQKENI. The CDR3 is 14 amino acids. The CDR3 region has the DNA TGTGCCAGCTCACCACGCGGTTCCTACAATGAGCAGTTCTTC. This gives the protein CASSPRGSYNEQFF.

In its sample, this clonotype was seen a few times. The chain has TRBV15 and TRBJ2-5; unclear D gene. V dropped 5 bases and J dropped 4 bases, with 8 bases sitting between them. The CDR3 length is 12 residues. Germline V gene sequence: CDR1 LNHNV, CDR2 YYDKDF (reference sequence). CDR3 nucleotides: TGTGCCACCAGCGCGCGAGCAGAGACCCAGTACTTC. Translating it yields CATSARAETQYF.

This clonotype has more than one count but fewer than ten. The chain recombines TRBV10-3 with TRBJ1-3; 8 bases align to TRBD1. Trimming took 7 bases from V and 4 from J; bases not matched to a gene: 12. The CDR3 sequence is 16 residues long. Germline CDR1 ENHRY, CDR2 SYGVKD. The CDR3 protein is CAITGTGAQGGNTIYF. The CDR3 DNA reads as TGTGCCATCACCGGGACAGGAGCCCAAGGAGGAAACACCATATATTTT.

The rearrangement joins TRBV3-1 to TRBJ2-6; 7 positions match TRBD1. There are 19 residues in the CDR3. V was clipped by 4 bases and J by 0 bases; unmatched bases: 12. In germline, CDR1 is LGHDT, CDR2 YNNKEL (reference sequence). The CDR3 reads CASSLSPGQRYSGANVLTF. DNA of the CDR3: TGTGCCAGCAGCCTTTCTCCGGGACAGCGCTACTCTGGGGCCAACGTCCTGACTTTC.

The chain uses TRBV7-6 and TRBJ2-1; 10 nucleotides line up with TRBD2. Germline V gives CDR1 SGHVS, CDR2 FNYEAQ. This CDR3 contains 17 residues. With V trimmed by 2 bases and J by 4 bases, 8 bases remained unmatched. CDR3 in amino acids: CASSLRPGLAEYNEQFF. As DNA, the CDR3 is TGTGCCAGCAGCTTAAGACCCGGACTAGCGGAGTACAATGAGCAGTTCTTC.

This clonotype has just a few counts. The J gene is TRBJ1-2, the V gene TRBV7-9; D remains ambiguous. The CDR3 is 14 amino acids. Trimming stripped 2 bases from V and 3 bases from J, with 10 bases between. CDR1 SEHNR and CDR2 FQNEAQ come from the germline V gene (reference sequence). The CDR3 region has the DNA TGTGCCAGCAGCTTAATAGCAGGAGACTATGGCTACACCTTC. Amino acid sequence: CASSLIAGDYGYTF.

This clonotype was seen more than once but under ten times. The chain carries TRBV6-5 and TRBJ1-3; a possible D gene is TRBD1 (5 bases). The V gene's germline CDR1 is MNHEY and CDR2 SVGAGI. The length of the CDR3 is 15 residues. The V and J ends lost 6 bases and 0 bases respectively, with 12 bases between them. CDR3 sequence reads: CASSSTGNSGNTIYF. For the CDR3, the DNA is TGTGCCAGCAGCTCTACAGGAAACTCTGGAAACACCATATATTTT.

The chain has TRBV7-3 and TRBJ2-1; D remains ambiguous. Germline loops: CDR1 SGHTA, CDR2 FQGTGA. This CDR3 spans 14 amino acids. V was clipped by 4 bases and J by 7 bases, with 14 bases between them. This chain's CDR3 is CASSSQPAGNEQFF. CDR3 in DNA: TGTGCCAGCAGCTCCCAACCCGCTGGAAATGAGCAGTTCTTC.

CDR3 coding DNA: TGTGCCAGCAGCCAATTACGGGCACTAGCGGGGGTCAATGAGCAGTTCTTC. Translation: CASSQLRALAGVNEQFF. This chain joins TRBV16 and TRBJ2-1, with TRBD2 matching over 11 bases. Germline V gene data show CDR1 as KGHSY and CDR2 as FQNENV. V shed 1 base, J shed 6 bases, and the junction held 8 bases outside the gene matches. The CDR3 totals 17 residues.

This clonotype has more than one count but fewer than ten. This chain's CDR3 is CASSPLRTSDYNEQFF. The CDR3 DNA sequence: TGTGCCAGCAGCCCACTCAGGACTAGCGACTACAATGAGCAGTTCTTC. V usage is TRBV14 and J usage is TRBJ2-1; 9 bases match TRBD2. CDR1 is SGHDN and CDR2 is FVKESK in the germline V gene. After removal of 4 bases from V and 3 bases from J, the junction contained 7 bases not matched to a gene. The CDR3 runs to 16 residues.

This clonotype was counted at least ten times. The V and J genes are TRBV6-6 and TRBJ2-3, with a weak D call TRBD2 (6 bases). Trimming took off 7 bases at V and 2 bases at J, with 16 bases between the two ends. Germline assignment: CDR1 MNHNY and CDR2 SVGAGI (reference sequence). This CDR3 has 15 residues. The CDR3 here is CASTPGSSDTDTQYF. The CDR3 nucleotides read TGTGCCAGCACCCCAGGGTCTAGCGACACAGATACGCAGTATTTT.

The chain recombines TRBV29-1 with TRBJ2-1; 11 positions agree with TRBD2. Germline-derived CDR1 and CDR2 are SQVTM and ANQGSEA. The trim removed 0 bases at V and 7 bases at J, leaving 8 bases unmatched. This CDR3 comprises 16 residues. The CDR3 nucleotides read TGCAGCGTTGAAGACCCCGGGACTAGCGGTAGAAATGAGCAGTTCTTC. It codes for CSVEDPGTSGRNEQFF.

Worth noting for this clonotype: A read error may explain this, as a much larger clone is one base away. V gene TRBV29-1 combines with J gene TRBJ2-1; D is perhaps TRBD1 or TRBD2 (5 bases each). CDR1 is SQVTM and CDR2 is ANQGSEA in the germline V gene. The CDR3 is 14 amino acids. Trimming cost V 2 bases and J 10 bases, with 18 bases left between them. The chain's CDR3 is CSVERFLRGSEQFF. For the CDR3, the DNA is TGCAGCGTTGAAAGGTTTTTGAGGGGTTCCGAGCAGTTCTTC.

In its sample, this clonotype was seen many times. This rearrangement joins TRBV5-1 to TRBJ1-2; the D is unclear. The CDR3 runs to 13 residues. V dropped 2 bases and J dropped 4 bases, with 9 bases sitting between them. Germline loops: CDR1 SGHRS, CDR2 YFSETQ. The CDR3 is CASSFDKGYGYTF. The CDR3 region has the DNA TGCGCCAGCAGCTTCGACAAAGGCTATGGCTACACCTTC.

Only a few counts were recorded for this clonotype. The chain is built from TRBV28 and TRBJ2-3; no firm D call. Germline V gene lookup returns CDR1 MDHEN and CDR2 SYDVKM. The CDR3 loop spans 13 amino acids. V was pared by 7 bases and J by 2 bases, with 10 bases between. CDR3 residues: CASITQPTDTQYF. The CDR3 nucleotides are TGTGCCAGCATCACACAGCCCACAGATACGCAGTATTTT.

V is TRBV7-9 and J is TRBJ1-1; D may be TRBD1 (6 bases). This CDR3 comprises 14 residues. With 4 bases removed from V and 4 bases from J, the gap between germline ends came to 13 bases. Germline V gene data show CDR1 as SEHNR and CDR2 as FQNEAQ (reference sequence). The CDR3, as DNA: TGTGCCAGCAGCTGGGCAGGGGTCTCCACTGAAGCTTTCTTT. This sequence encodes CASSWAGVSTEAFF.

This clonotype appeared many times. The gene calls are TRBV11-2 and TRBJ2-5; D gene ambiguous. Germline V CDR1 and CDR2: SGHAT, FQNNGV. The CDR3 covers 14 residues. With 5 bases removed from V and 3 bases from J, the gap between germline ends came to 13 bases. Here the CDR3 DNA reads TGTGCCAGCAGCCCCTCCAGACCGGAAGAGACCCAGTACTTC. It codes for CASSPSRPEETQYF.

This clonotype occurred a few times. This chain uses TRBV6-1 with TRBJ1-5; TRBD1 agrees at 7 bases. The CDR3 length is 14 residues. Germline CDR1 is MNHNS and CDR2 is SASEGT. With 5 bases clipped from V and 3 bases from J, the junction kept 4 bases outside the gene matches. CDR3 sequence reads: CASSRTGDNQPQHF. The CDR3 DNA reads as TGTGCCAGCAGTAGGACAGGTGACAATCAGCCCCAGCATTTT.

This clonotype was picked up a small number of times. This chain links TRBV5-4 with TRBJ1-4; D gene ambiguous. Germline-derived CDR1 and CDR2 are SGHNT and YYREEE (reference sequence). V lost 1 base to trimming and J lost 5 bases, with 6 bases between them. The CDR3 runs to 13 residues. This chain's CDR3 is CASSLKANEKLFF. The CDR3 DNA is TGTGCCAGCAGCTTGAAGGCAAATGAAAAACTGTTTTTT.

This clonotype was seen more than once but under ten times. The genes are TRBV15 and TRBJ2-7; D gene ambiguous. This CDR3 spans 13 amino acids. V was clipped by 0 bases and J by 1 base, with 4 bases between them. Germline CDR1 LNHNV, CDR2 YYDKDF (reference sequence). Written as DNA, the CDR3 is TGTGCCACCAGCAGAGAGAAGTCCTACGAGCAGTACTTC. Protein: CATSREKSYEQYF.